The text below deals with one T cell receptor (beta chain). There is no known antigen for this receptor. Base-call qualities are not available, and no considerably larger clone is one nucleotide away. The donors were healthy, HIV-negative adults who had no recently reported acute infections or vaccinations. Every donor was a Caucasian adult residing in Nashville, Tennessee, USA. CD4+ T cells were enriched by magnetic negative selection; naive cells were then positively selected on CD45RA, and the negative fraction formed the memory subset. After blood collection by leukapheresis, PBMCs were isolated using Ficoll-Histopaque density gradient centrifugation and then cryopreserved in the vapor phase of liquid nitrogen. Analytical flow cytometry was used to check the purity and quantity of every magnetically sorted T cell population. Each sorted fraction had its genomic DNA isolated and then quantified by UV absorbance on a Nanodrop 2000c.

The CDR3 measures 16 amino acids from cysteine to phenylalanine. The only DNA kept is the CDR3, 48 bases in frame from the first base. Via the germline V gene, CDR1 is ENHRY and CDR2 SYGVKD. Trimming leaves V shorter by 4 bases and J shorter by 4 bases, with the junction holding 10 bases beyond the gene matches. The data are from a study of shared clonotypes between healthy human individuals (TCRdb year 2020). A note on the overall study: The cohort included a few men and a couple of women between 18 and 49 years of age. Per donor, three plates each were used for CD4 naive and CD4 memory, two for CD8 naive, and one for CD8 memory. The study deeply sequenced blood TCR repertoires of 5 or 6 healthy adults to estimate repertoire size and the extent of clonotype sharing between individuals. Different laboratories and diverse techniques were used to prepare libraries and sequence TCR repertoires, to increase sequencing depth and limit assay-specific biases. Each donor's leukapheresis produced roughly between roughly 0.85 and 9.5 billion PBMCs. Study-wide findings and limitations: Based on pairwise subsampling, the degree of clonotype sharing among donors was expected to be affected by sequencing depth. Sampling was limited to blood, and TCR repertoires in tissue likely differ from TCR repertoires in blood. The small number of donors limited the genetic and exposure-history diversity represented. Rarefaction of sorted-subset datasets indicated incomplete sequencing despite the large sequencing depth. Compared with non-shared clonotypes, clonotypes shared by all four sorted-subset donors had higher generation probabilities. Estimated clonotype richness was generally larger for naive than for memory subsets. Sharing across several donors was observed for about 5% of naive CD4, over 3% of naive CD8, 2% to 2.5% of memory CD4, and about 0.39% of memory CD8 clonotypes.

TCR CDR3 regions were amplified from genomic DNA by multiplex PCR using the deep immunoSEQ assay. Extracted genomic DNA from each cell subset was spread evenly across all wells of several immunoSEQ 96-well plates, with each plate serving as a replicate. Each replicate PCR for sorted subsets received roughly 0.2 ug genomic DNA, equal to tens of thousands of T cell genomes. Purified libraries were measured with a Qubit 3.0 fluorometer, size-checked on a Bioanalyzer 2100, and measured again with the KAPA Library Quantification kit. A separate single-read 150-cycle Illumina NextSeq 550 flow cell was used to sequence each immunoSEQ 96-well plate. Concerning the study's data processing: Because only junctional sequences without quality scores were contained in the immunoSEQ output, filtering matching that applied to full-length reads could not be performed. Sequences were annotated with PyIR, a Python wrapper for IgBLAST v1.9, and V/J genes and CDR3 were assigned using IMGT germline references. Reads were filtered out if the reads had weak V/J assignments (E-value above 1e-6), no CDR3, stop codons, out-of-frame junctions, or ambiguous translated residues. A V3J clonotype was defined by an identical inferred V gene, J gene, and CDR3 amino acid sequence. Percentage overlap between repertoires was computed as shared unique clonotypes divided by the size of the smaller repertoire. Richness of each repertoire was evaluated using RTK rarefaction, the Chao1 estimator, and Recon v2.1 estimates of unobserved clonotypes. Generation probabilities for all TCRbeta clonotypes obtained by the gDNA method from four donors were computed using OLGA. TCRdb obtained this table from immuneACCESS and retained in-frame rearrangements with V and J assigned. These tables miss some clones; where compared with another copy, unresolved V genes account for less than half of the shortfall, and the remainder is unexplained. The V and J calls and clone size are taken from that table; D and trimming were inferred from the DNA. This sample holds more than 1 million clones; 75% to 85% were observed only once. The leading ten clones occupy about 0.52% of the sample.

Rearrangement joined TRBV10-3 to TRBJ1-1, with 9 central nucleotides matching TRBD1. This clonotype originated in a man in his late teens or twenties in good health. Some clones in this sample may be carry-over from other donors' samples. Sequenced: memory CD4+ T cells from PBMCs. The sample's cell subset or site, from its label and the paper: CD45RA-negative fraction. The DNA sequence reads TGTGCCATCAGTGGAACCTCACAGGGGGCGGGCACTGAAGCTTTCTTT. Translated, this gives CAISGTSQGAGTEAFF.